Listed below are T cell receptor beta chains from one sample, sequenced in a study of CD8+CD57+ T cells in acquired aplastic anemia. TCRdb used MiXCR to reprocess the reads, holding one entry per CDR3 protein. The sample lists 190,000 or so distinct CDR3 sequences; approximately 48% were seen once. Sequencing used sorted CD4+, CD8+, or CD8+CD57+ T cells (not recorded which) from PBMCs. The receptor source for this set is a human donor with aplastic anemia. CDR3s include the opening cysteine and the closing phenylalanine or tryptophan. The listing skips clone size in some rows; elsewhere it reads once, few, many or a size class.

clone_size	v_call	j_call	cdr3_aa
many	TRBV6-1	TRBJ1-6	CASSVTVPGGYSSPLHF
many	TRBV24-1	TRBJ2-5	CATSDPSREAQYF
.	TRBV7-2	TRBJ2-5	CASSGSGRAGGETQYF
many	TRBV5-1	TRBJ2-3	CASSFLTSGSPVLTDTQYF
many	TRBV4-1	TRBJ1-2	CASRLEGAHYGYTF
many	TRBV7-3	TRBJ2-1	CASSLMGSGGSNEQFF
.	TRBV20-1	TRBJ2-3	CSASPGMADTQYF
.	TRBV7-9	TRBJ2-2	CANSYINRELFF
many	TRBV4-1	TRBJ1-6	CASSQDGGLPLHF
.	TRBV10-3	TRBJ2-7	CAISESRTPKDEQYF
.	TRBV24-1	TRBJ1-1	CATSDRGWTEAFF
many	TRBV7-9	TRBJ1-6	CASSLALRNSPLHF
.	TRBV19	TRBJ2-5	CASSPTGEETQYF
.	TRBV6-1	TRBJ2-3	CASSGASGGAPDTQYF
many	TRBV7-2	TRBJ1-1	CASGGAFTEAFF
.	TRBV20-1	TRBJ2-5	CSARDRGFQEIQYF
.	TRBV10-3	TRBJ1-5	CAISVDQGNQPQHF
many	TRBV12-3/TRBV12-4	TRBJ2-1	CASSLYGGGYNEQFF
many	TRBV20-1	TRBJ2-2	CSAIAGGSTGELFF
.	TRBV9	TRBJ2-1	CASTSAGNSYNEQFF
many	TRBV11-2	TRBJ2-1	CASSPLPGLRTSYNEQFF
many	TRBV5-1	TRBJ2-5	CASSPGQGGPETQYF
many	TRBV28	TRBJ2-7	CASRAGGYEQYF
.	TRBV7-8	TRBJ1-5	CASKGQMNQPQHF